This T cell receptor beta chain came from a study of cytomegalovirus exposure and HLA in healthy donors. Across the study: Within the Caucasian-associated ancestry cluster were roughly 81% of the approximately 400 genotyped donors. The study's findings and limits: Within an earlier analysis, most TCR beta V segments proved productive either about 90% or about 30% of the time.

As to this clone: What it recognizes is unknown.

The PCR was carried out with 60 Vbeta primers and 13 Jbeta primers. Measured with immunoSEQ multiplex PCR; TCRdb has only the in-frame clones, and not every one. Here the sample spans some 170,000 clones, about 69% being singletons. The CDR3 has 13 amino acids. The germline gives CDR1 SGHRS, CDR2 YFSETQ. Trimming cost V 2 bases and J 4 bases, with 8 bases left between them. Material for sequencing was PBMCs. The chain employs TRBV5-1 and TRBJ2-3, with D unclear. This sequence was found in a human donor in good health. The CDR3 protein is CASSFGDSDTQYF. DNA for the CDR3: TGCGCCAGCAGCTTCGGAGATTCAGATACGCAGTATTTT.